This record covers a single T cell receptor beta chain. What it binds is unknown. The data stem from a study of shared clonotypes between healthy human individuals. Study-wide context: The composition of the donors was a couple of women and a few men aged 18 to 49. Whole-study results and caveats: Sharing of clonotypes among donors was expected to vary with sequencing depth. Naive CD4 clonotypes were shared across a handful of donors at about 5%.

This CDR3 spans 14 amino acids. Trimming cost V 7 bases and J 5 bases, with 17 bases left between them. Germline CDR1 reads MDHEN; CDR2 reads SYDVKM. Into CD45RA+ naive and CD45RA-negative memory subsets, the CD4+ cells were split. The method was immunoSEQ multiplex PCR; TCRdb's version includes in-frame clones alone and lacks a portion of them. The sample has 780,000 or so clones, roughly 72% seen once. The receptor was derived from a woman aged 25-40 years in good health. This chain joins TRBV28 and TRBJ2-5; the D gene could be TRBD1 or TRBD2 (5 bases each). Sequencing was carried out using memory CD4+ T cells sorted from blood. Subset here: CD45RA-negative fraction. CDR3 coding DNA: TGTGCCAGCATCCGGGACGGACTTTTCGAGACCCAGTACTTC. Translation gives CASIRDGLFETQYF.